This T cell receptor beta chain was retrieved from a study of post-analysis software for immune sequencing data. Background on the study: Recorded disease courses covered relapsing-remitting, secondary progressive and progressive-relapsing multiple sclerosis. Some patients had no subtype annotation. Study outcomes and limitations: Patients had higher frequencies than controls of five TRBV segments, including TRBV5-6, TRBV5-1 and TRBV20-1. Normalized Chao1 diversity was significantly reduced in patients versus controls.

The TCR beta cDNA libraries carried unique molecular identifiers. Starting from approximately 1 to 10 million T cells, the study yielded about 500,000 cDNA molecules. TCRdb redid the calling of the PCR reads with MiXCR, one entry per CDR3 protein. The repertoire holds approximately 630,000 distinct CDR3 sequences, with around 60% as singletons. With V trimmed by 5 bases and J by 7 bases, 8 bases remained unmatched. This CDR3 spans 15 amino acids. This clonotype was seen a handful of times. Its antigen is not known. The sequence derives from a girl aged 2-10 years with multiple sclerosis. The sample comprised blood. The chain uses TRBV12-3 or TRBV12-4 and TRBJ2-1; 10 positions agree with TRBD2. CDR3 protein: CASSGERGGGNEQFF. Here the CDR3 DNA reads TGTGCCAGCAGTGGGGAGCGGGGGGGAGGAAATGAGCAGTTCTTC.